A selection of T cell receptor beta chains follows, all from one sample in a study of blood T cells in healthy people across ages. In TCRdb, the 5' RACE reads were re-called with MiXCR into one record per CDR3 protein. The sample records under 2 million distinct CDR3 sequences, about 35% being singletons. The sample consisted of blood. These receptors all come from a woman in her thirties in good health. Each CDR3 is given with its conserved first and last residue. D genes are given only for firm matches. Clone size is given for some rows only: seen once, a few or many times, or a class if the clone is expanded.

J,D,V,size,DNA,CDR3
TRBJ2-3,-,TRBV30,-,TGTGCCTGGAGTGCTGGCGAAAATACGCAGTATTTT,CAWSAGENTQYF
TRBJ2-3,-,TRBV5-5,-,TGTGCCAGCAGCTTGGGGGGGGCCGCCACAGATACGCAGTATTTT,CASSLGGAATDTQYF
TRBJ2-1,-,TRBV29-1,-,TGCAGCGTTGAACTAGGTTCGGGACGGACCTACAATGAGCAGTTCTTC,CSVELGSGRTYNEQFF
TRBJ2-5,-,TRBV30,few,TGTGCCTGGAGTGTAGGGAAGTCCACTTTGTACTTC,CAWSVGKSTLYF
TRBJ2-3,-,TRBV12-3/TRBV12-4,-,TGTGCCAGCAGTTTAGCGCTAGTGGCGGCAGATACGCAGTATTTT,CASSLALVAADTQYF
TRBJ2-7,TRBD2,TRBV29-1,many,TGCAGCGTTGCAGGACTAGCGGGAGGGCGGAAAAACGAGCAGTACTTC,CSVAGLAGGRKNEQYF
TRBJ2-7,-,TRBV20-1,many,TGCAGTGCTAACCACGACCAGGGCTCCGAGCAGTACTTC,CSANHDQGSEQYF
TRBJ1-5,TRBD1,TRBV5-1,-,TGCGCCAGCAGCGCGGGACAGGGAGCAGGGCCCCAGCATTTT,CASSAGQGAGPQHF
TRBJ1-2,TRBD1,TRBV30,many,TGTGCCTGGATAAGACAGGGGGCTAACTATGGCTACACCTTC,CAWIRQGANYGYTF
TRBJ1-1,-,TRBV10-3,many,TGTGCCATCAGTGGGACGGGACAAGGGAACACTGAAGCTTTCTTT,CAISGTGQGNTEAFF
TRBJ2-1,TRBD2,TRBV3-1,-,TGTGCCAGCAGCCAAGGAGGGTATCTTTTGCGGGGGGAAGTTTACAATGAGCAGTTCTTC,CASSQGGYLLRGEVYNEQFF
TRBJ2-1,TRBD1,TRBV7-3,few,TGTGCCAGCAGCCCGGACAGGGGGTTGACGTACAATGAGCAGTTCTTC,CASSPDRGLTYNEQFF
TRBJ1-2,-,TRBV28,few,TGTGCCAGCAGTTTAGGGAAAGGTTATGGCTACACCTTC,CASSLGKGYGYTF
TRBJ1-5,-,TRBV4-1,-,TGCGCCAGCAGCCAATCCCTATGGCAGCCCCAGCATTTT,CASSQSLWQPQHF
TRBJ2-1,TRBD1,TRBV4-1,many,TGCGCCAGCAGCCCCCCACTGAGGGGGCGCAAAGATGAGCAGTTCTTC,CASSPPLRGRKDEQFF
TRBJ2-3,-,TRBV12-3/TRBV12-4,few,TGTGCCACGATAGGCGATGGGGTCCACGCAGATACGCAGTATTTT,CATIGDGVHADTQYF
TRBJ1-2,-,TRBV7-2,-,TGTGCCAGCAGCTTATTGGAGCAATATGGCTACACCTTC,CASSLLEQYGYTF
TRBJ2-5,TRBD2,TRBV7-6,-,TGTGCCAGCAGCGCACCTGGGACTAGCGGGGGGGGGTACCAAGAGACCCAGTACTTC,CASSAPGTSGGGYQETQYF
TRBJ2-3,TRBD2,TRBV9,-,TGTGCCAGCAGCGCAATGTTAAGCGGGGGGACCACAGATACGCAGTATTTT,CASSAMLSGGTTDTQYF
TRBJ2-7,-,TRBV28,few,TGTGCCAGCAGCTACAGCCCCGGGACTTTGCTTGGGGACGAGCAGTACTTC,CASSYSPGTLLGDEQYF
TRBJ2-1,-,TRBV29-1,few,TGCAGCGTTGTACAGTCCTACAATGAGCAGTTCTTC,CSVVQSYNEQFF
TRBJ1-2,-,TRBV7-2,few,TGTGCCAGCAGCTTAGACCCCCTGGCGCTTAACTATGGCTACACCTTC,CASSLDPLALNYGYTF
TRBJ1-1,-,TRBV12-3/TRBV12-4,few,TGTGCCAGCAGTTTAGTCACCCAGGGCGCTGAAGCTTTCTTT,CASSLVTQGAEAFF
TRBJ1-4,-,TRBV2,-,TGTGCCAGCAGTGAGGAGAGTAATGAAAAACTGTTTTTT,CASSEESNEKLFF
TRBJ2-1,-,TRBV9,few,TGTGCCAGCAGCGTAGACAGGTTCCCCTACAATGAGCAGTTCTTC,CASSVDRFPYNEQFF
TRBJ2-4,-,TRBV9,-,TGTGCCAGCAGCCCCCGGGGGGCTGGAAACATTCAGTACTTC,CASSPRGAGNIQYF
TRBJ2-2,-,TRBV24-1,-,TGTGCCGCCAGTGCGGGGGCGGAGCTGTTTTTT,CAASAGAELFF
TRBJ1-5,-,TRBV6-5,few,TGTGCCAGCAGTTCACGAGGAGACAGGATCCGTCAGAAGCCCCAGCATTTT,CASSSRGDRIRQKPQHF
TRBJ1-2,TRBD1,TRBV20-1,-,TGCAGTGCTAATCCCGGGACAGGGATCCTTGGCTACACCTTC,CSANPGTGILGYTF
TRBJ2-7,-,TRBV7-2,few,TGTGCCAGCAGCCTATACCACTTGGGCTCCTACGAGCAGTACTTC,CASSLYHLGSYEQYF
TRBJ1-1,-,TRBV21-1,few,TGTGCCAGCAGCAAGGATGGGGGAAACACTGAAGCTTTCTTT,CASSKDGGNTEAFF
TRBJ1-5,-,TRBV5-1,-,TGCGCCAGCAGCACGGACAGCCTAAATCAGCCCCAGCATTTT,CASSTDSLNQPQHF
TRBJ2-3,-,TRBV5-1,many,TGCGCCAGCAGCTTGGCCCTGTTCTACGGGCCGACAGATACGCAGTATTTT,CASSLALFYGPTDTQYF
TRBJ1-2,-,TRBV3-1,-,TGTGCCAGCAGCCAAGGTGGGGACCACTATGGCTACACCTTC,CASSQGGDHYGYTF
TRBJ1-1,-,TRBV12-3/TRBV12-4,few,TGTGCCAGCACCCCCGGGAGGATGGAGGTCATGAACACTGAAGCTTTCTTT,CASTPGRMEVMNTEAFF
TRBJ2-7,-,TRBV20-1,-,TGCAGTGCTAGCTCCCGGTTGCCCTACGAGCAGTACTTC,CSASSRLPYEQYF
TRBJ2-7,TRBD1,TRBV7-3,few,TGTGCCGGCAGCCCCACCGGGACAGATTCCTACGAGCAGTACTTC,CAGSPTGTDSYEQYF
TRBJ2-3,-,TRBV30,-,TGTGCCCGGGGGTTGGGGTTAGATACGCAGTATTTT,CARGLGLDTQYF
TRBJ2-5,TRBD2,TRBV5-1,-,TGCGCCAGCAGCTTGGGGATTGGACTAGGCCCTGGGGAGCAGTACTTC,CASSLGIGLGPGEQYF
TRBJ2-1,TRBD1,TRBV5-4,few,TGTGCCAGCAGCTTGCCAGGGGGAACCAATGAGCAGTTCTTC,CASSLPGGTNEQFF
TRBJ2-1,-,TRBV7-3,few,TGTGCCAGCAGCTTAACAGAGCGGCTAGCATACAATGAGCAGTTCTTC,CASSLTERLAYNEQFF
TRBJ2-3,-,TRBV28,once,TGTGCCAGCGGCCGAAGCGCGGTATTGGGCGTAGATACGCAGTATTTT,CASGRSAVLGVDTQYF
TRBJ2-3,TRBD2,TRBV4-2,-,TGTGCCAGCAGCCAAGCCCAGCGGGGGGCAACAGATACGCAGTATTTT,CASSQAQRGATDTQYF
TRBJ2-3,TRBD2,TRBV18,few,TGTGCCAGCTCACCTCCGGGACTAGCGGGAGGGCTCACAGATACGCAGTATTTT,CASSPPGLAGGLTDTQYF
TRBJ2-3,-,TRBV5-1,few,TGCGCCAGCAGCCGCCCTTCGGGGTCTGGAGATACGCAGTATTTT,CASSRPSGSGDTQYF
TRBJ1-1,-,TRBV20-1,-,TGCAGTGCTAGAGACCCAAAGCCGACGGACACTGAAGCTTTCTTT,CSARDPKPTDTEAFF
TRBJ2-5,TRBD1,TRBV6-1,-,TGTGCCAGCGGCCCCGGGACAGGCCAAGAGACCCAGTACTTC,CASGPGTGQETQYF